This TCR beta chain was retrieved from a study of blood T cell repertoires in COVID-19. For the study at large: Researchers got acute and convalescent COVID-19 samples from the United States, Italy and Spain. The cDNA or gDNA used as material had been derived from T cells, B-cell-depleted T cells, or PBMCs.

The CDR3 extends over 17 amino acids. The germline V and J ends were trimmed by 2 bases and 1 base, with 15 bases remaining between them. CDR1 and CDR2 from the germline V gene are LNHNV and YYDKDF (reference sequence). Per the original data handling: Reference gene primer amplification yielded estimated nucleated cell counts. TCRdb's copy holds only in-frame clones and misses some; the assay was immunoSEQ multiplex PCR. The DNA was the basis for D and trimming; V, J and clone size are from that table. The table records about 200,000 clones, 80% to 90% of them present only once. The chain couples TRBV15 to TRBJ1-3; D is uncertain. The sequenced material came from peripheral blood. The TCR originated in a woman aged 80 or older with acute or convalescent COVID-19. The CDR3 bases are TGTGCCACCAGCAGACCGAACGGACTCCTATCTGGAAACACCATATATTTT. This sequence encodes CATSRPNGLLSGNTIYF.